The text below deals with one T cell receptor (beta chain). Trimming removed 0 bases at V and 0 bases at J, with 18 bases between. Germline V gives CDR1 SGHAT, CDR2 FQNNGV. This CDR3 has 18 amino acids. Using its own MiXCR run on the 5' RACE reads, TCRdb lists one record per CDR3 protein. Among about 54,000 distinct CDR3 sequences, 17% were seen once, and the ten largest hold around 2%. Naive CD4+ T cells were purified with Tregs depleted by CD25. Input material: naive CD4+ T cells sorted from blood. Indicated subset: naive CD4+ T cells, CD4+CD45RA+CD25-. The gene calls are TRBV11-2 and TRBJ2-7, with D perhaps given as TRBD1 or TRBD2 (7 bases each). The clonotype originates from a female donor with breast cancer. The CDR3: CASSLDRWQGGTSYEQYF. For the CDR3, the DNA is TGTGCCAGCAGCTTAGATCGGTGGCAGGGGGGGACCTCCTACGAGCAGTACTTC.